These 3 T cell receptor beta chains were all obtained from the same sample, sequenced in a study of blood T cell repertoires in COVID-19. TCRdb's copy holds only in-frame clones and misses some; the assay was immunoSEQ multiplex PCR. The sample includes under 150,000 clones, approximately 80% of them seen just once. Material: peripheral blood. Every receptor here comes from a human donor in a cohort sampled during active COVID-19.

The J gene is TRBJ2-3, the V gene TRBV19; D possibly corresponds to TRBD1 (6 bases). CDR3 length equals 16 residues. V was trimmed by 5 bases and J by 2 bases, leaving 17 bases between them. Germline V gene lookup returns CDR1 LNHDA and CDR2 SQIVND (reference sequence). CDR3: CASSSSTGTPTDTQYF. CDR3 sequence (DNA): TGTGCCAGTAGTTCCTCGACAGGTACACCCACAGATACGCAGTATTTT.

This clone was counted a few times. This rearrangement joins TRBV4-3 to TRBJ2-7; 10 bases map to TRBD1. The junction had 6 bases not matched to a gene; V was cut back by 3 bases and J by 4 bases. The CDR3 consists of 15 residues. The V gene's germline CDR1 is LGHNA and CDR2 YSLEER. The CDR3 reads CASSHSGTGEYEQYF. In DNA, the CDR3 is TGCGCCAGCAGCCACTCCGGGACAGGGGAGTACGAGCAGTACTTC.

The chain links TRBV4-3 to TRBJ1-5, with 7 bases matching TRBD1. The length of the CDR3 is 13 residues. CDR1 and CDR2 from the germline V gene are LGHNA and YSLEER. V gave up 8 bases and J gave up 7 bases; unmatched junction bases: 8. CDR3 protein: CASSDRVGQPQHF. The DNA of the CDR3 is TGCGCCAGCTCCGACAGGGTGGGCCAGCCCCAGCATTTT.